These 30 T cell receptor beta chains originate from one sample sequenced in a study of T cells in Graves' hyperthyroidism and ophthalmopathy. Amplified regions were TCR beta CDR3 sequences from RNA transcripts. First-round RT-PCR targeting the TCR CDR3 was performed with the HTBI primer set. MiXCR, run by TCRdb on the multiplex PCR reads, gives a single entry per CDR3 protein. The repertoire holds over 300,000 distinct CDR3 sequences, with around 15% as singletons. The sequencing sample was made of blood. Source of these receptors: a woman aged 40 to 50 with Graves' ophthalmopathy.

This clonotype was counted many times. J is TRBJ2-1 and V is TRBV10-3; perhaps TRBD2 as D (6 bases). Germline assignment: CDR1 ENHRY and CDR2 SYGVKD. The germline V and J ends were trimmed by 7 bases and 2 bases, with 12 bases remaining between them. The CDR3 sequence is 14 residues long. The CDR3 here is CAITRDLPYNEQFF. The CDR3 nucleotides are TGTGCCATCACCCGGGACTTACCCTACAATGAGCAGTTCTTC.

This clonotype was seen at least ten times. The chain is built from TRBV20-1 and TRBJ1-1; no definite D call. The germline gives CDR1 DFQATT, CDR2 SNEGSKA (reference sequence). Trimming took off 3 bases at V and 4 bases at J, with 18 bases between the two ends. The CDR3 has 15 residues. This chain's CDR3 is CSASYVPSGSTEAFF. CDR3 nucleotide sequence: TGCAGTGCTAGTTACGTACCGAGCGGCTCCACTGAAGCTTTCTTT.

This clonotype occurred many times. This rearrangement joins TRBV19 to TRBJ1-5, with TRBD1 as a possible D gene (6 bases). This CDR3 contains 16 residues. CDR1 and CDR2 from the germline V gene are LNHDA and SQIVND (reference sequence). Trimming removed 5 bases from V and 0 bases from J, with 14 bases in between. CDR3 sequence: CASSHGTSNSNQPQHF. The CDR3 bases are TGTGCCAGTAGTCACGGGACAAGCAATAGCAATCAGCCCCAGCATTTT. Filled out from reference TRBV19 and TRBJ1-5, the complete variable domain reads DGGITQSPKYLFRKEGQNVTLSCEQNLNHDAMYWYRQDPGQGLRLIYYSQIVNDFQKGDIAEGYSVSREKKESFPLTVTSAQKNPTAFYLCASSHGTSNSNQPQHFGDGTRLSIL.

V usage is TRBV3-1 and J usage is TRBJ2-1; 13 positions agree with TRBD2. This CDR3 contains 17 residues. CDR1 and CDR2 (germline): LGHDT, YNNKEL (reference sequence). The trim removed 0 bases at V and 2 bases at J, leaving 1 base unmatched. CDR3 amino acids: CASSQDGLAGAYNEQFF. CDR3 bases: TGTGCCAGCAGCCAAGATGGACTAGCGGGGGCCTACAATGAGCAGTTCTTC.

This clonotype has ten or more counts. The genes are TRBV6-1 and TRBJ1-2; 7 positions agree with TRBD1. V shed 6 bases and J 5 bases; nucleotides not matched to a gene: 6. From germline, CDR1 is MNHNS and CDR2 SASEGT. There are 13 residues in the CDR3. The CDR3 DNA reads TGTGCCAGCAGCAGCCAGGGGGAGTATGGCTACACCTTC. Encoded protein: CASSSQGEYGYTF.

The chain combines TRBV3-1 with TRBJ2-3, with D perhaps TRBD1 (5 bases). The germline CDR1 and CDR2 sequences are LGHDT and YNNKEL (reference sequence). The CDR3 contains 13 residues. Between the trimmed V and J ends, which lost 5 bases and 6 bases, there was a span of 12 bases. The CDR3 bases are TGTGCCAGCAGCTCTTTAGGGGCTGATACGCAGTATTTT. This translates into CASSSLGADTQYF.

This clonotype was seen at least ten times. The rearrangement joins TRBV7-8 to TRBJ2-7, with 7 bases lining up with TRBD1. The CDR3 is 15 residues long. The germline V gene has CDR1 SGHVS and CDR2 FQNEAQ. Trimming at V came to 5 bases and at J to 3 bases, leaving 10 bases not matched to a gene. This CDR3 is CASSTRQGEGYEQYF. The CDR3 DNA is TGTGCCAGCAGCACACGACAGGGCGAAGGCTACGAGCAGTACTTC.

This clonotype was recorded at least ten times. The rearrangement links TRBV7-2 to TRBJ2-5, with D possibly being TRBD2 (5 bases). Trimming pared 4 bases from V and 3 bases from J, leaving 12 bases between. Looked up from germline, CDR1 is SGHTA and CDR2 is FQGNSA. The CDR3 covers 14 residues. This CDR3 is CASSSSPREETQYF. In DNA form, the CDR3 reads TGTGCCAGCAGCTCATCCCCGAGGGAAGAGACCCAGTACTTC.

This clonotype was seen more than once but under ten times. The CDR3 DNA is TGTGCCAGCAGCTTGATGACGGGAGGGTCCAGGGAGCTGTTTTTT. It encodes CASSLMTGGSRELFF. The chain couples TRBV5-6 to TRBJ2-2; 8 bases are a match to TRBD2. The V segment lost 1 base and the J segment 9 bases; nucleotides outside the gene matches: 8. CDR1 is SGHDT, CDR2 YYEEEE, per germline. The CDR3 is made up of 15 amino acids. Combining the CDR3 with reference TRBV5-6 and TRBJ2-2 gives the whole variable domain DAGVTQSPTHLIKTRGQQVTLRCSPKSGHDTVSWYQQALGQGPQFIFQYYEEEERQRGNFPDRFSGHQFPNYSSELNVNALLLGDSALYLCASSLMTGGSRELFFGEGSRLTVL.

The V and J genes are TRBV7-2 and TRBJ1-6; no clear D gene. V shed 1 base and J shed 8 bases, with 12 bases lying between them. Per germline, CDR1 SGHTA and CDR2 FQGNSA. The CDR3 spans 15 residues. Here the CDR3 DNA reads TGTGCCAGCAGCTTAGAGGCAGGAAGACATTCACCCCTCCACTTT. Its translation: CASSLEAGRHSPLHF.

This clonotype was recorded at least ten times. V is TRBV3-1 and J is TRBJ2-5, with D possibly matching TRBD2 (5 bases). Germline lookup yields CDR1 LGHDT and CDR2 YNNKEL (reference sequence). V dropped 3 bases and J dropped 5 bases, with 16 bases sitting between them. This CDR3 is 15 amino acids long. CDR3 loop: CASSQEVHAWETQYF. CDR3 sequence (DNA): TGTGCCAGCAGCCAGGAGGTCCACGCGTGGGAGACCCAGTACTTC.

This clonotype was seen ten or more times. The chain employs TRBV29-1 and TRBJ2-4, with TRBD2 matching over 8 bases. V lost 7 bases and J lost 12; bases outside the gene matches: 14. This CDR3 has 13 amino acids. Germline V gene data show CDR1 as SQVTM and CDR2 as ANQGSEA. CDR3 sequence (DNA): TGCAGCGCCAACTTCCCAAGCGGGAGTGGTCAGTACTTC. This translates into CSANFPSGSGQYF.

This clonotype showed up just a few times. The V gene is TRBV7-9, the J gene TRBJ2-2; no clear D. The CDR3 loop spans 14 amino acids. Between the trimmed V and J ends, which lost 6 bases and 1 base, there was a span of 9 bases. Germline-derived CDR1 and CDR2 are SEHNR and FQNEAQ (reference sequence). The CDR3 DNA reads as TGTGCCAGCAGAGAAATACTGAACACCGGGGAGCTGTTTTTT. As protein: CASREILNTGELFF.

This clonotype was seen repeatedly, ten times or more. The chain combines TRBV27 with TRBJ2-7, with a weak D call TRBD1 (6 bases). The CDR3 is 16 residues long. V lost 5 bases and J lost 0, with 17 bases in between. The germline gives CDR1 MNHEY, CDR2 SMNVEV (reference sequence). The CDR3 DNA follows: TGTGCCAGCAGTGAATCCTCCGGGACAAGCTCCTACGAGCAGTACTTC. Encoded protein: CASSESSGTSSYEQYF.

This clonotype was observed a few times. V usage is TRBV10-3 and J usage is TRBJ2-7, with a weak D call TRBD1 (5 bases). Germline loops: CDR1 ENHRY, CDR2 SYGVKD. Trimming cost V 4 bases and J 0 bases, with 10 bases left between them. The CDR3 loop spans 14 amino acids. CDR3 bases: TGTGCCATCAGTGCACAGGAGAGCTCCTACGAGCAGTACTTC. Its translation is CAISAQESSYEQYF.

This clonotype has a count of ten or more. V gene TRBV12-3 or TRBV12-4 combines with J gene TRBJ1-2, with D perhaps matching TRBD1 (5 bases). The V end was cut by 3 bases, the J end by 4 bases, with 9 bases between. CDR3 length equals 13 residues. CDR3 sequence: CASSLRRGYGYTF. CDR3 DNA sequence: TGTGCCAGCAGTTTGCGTAGGGGCTATGGCTACACCTTC.

The rearrangement uses TRBV20-1 and TRBJ1-4, with 7 bases lining up with TRBD1. CDR1 is DFQATT and CDR2 is SNEGSKA in the germline V gene (reference sequence). V trimming: 1 base; J trimming: 5 bases; junction bases outside the gene matches: 13. The CDR3 extends over 17 amino acids. CDR3 protein: CSARAQGVGFANEKLFF. The CDR3 nucleotides read TGCAGTGCTAGAGCCCAGGGGGTCGGATTCGCAAATGAAAAACTGTTTTTT.

This rearrangement joins TRBV3-1 to TRBJ2-5; TRBD2 agrees at 13 bases. V was clipped by 8 bases and J by 1 base; unmatched bases: 10. Germline V gives CDR1 LGHDT, CDR2 YNNKEL (reference sequence). The CDR3 loop spans 17 amino acids. In DNA form, the CDR3 reads TGTGCCAGCTCATCAAACGGACTAGCGGGGGCCCAAGAGACCCAGTACTTC. This codes for CASSSNGLAGAQETQYF.

The chain has TRBV2 and TRBJ2-2; 10 bases line up with TRBD1. Germline-derived CDR1 and CDR2 are SNHLY and FYNNEI. V lost 1 base, J lost 6 bases, and 5 bases stayed unmatched. The CDR3 extends over 16 amino acids. The CDR3 spells CASSEGRQGAAGELFF. The DNA of the CDR3 is TGTGCCAGCAGTGAAGGGCGACAGGGGGCTGCCGGGGAGCTGTTTTTT.

This clonotype was found a few times. The J gene is TRBJ2-3, the V gene TRBV14, with D unresolved. The V gene lost 7 bases and the J gene lost 2 bases, with 10 bases spanning the gap. Germline V gene data show CDR1 as SGHDN and CDR2 as FVKESK. The length of the CDR3 is 13 residues. CDR3 sequence (DNA): TGTGCCAGCACCATTATAGACACAGATACGCAGTATTTT. Its protein product is CASTIIDTDTQYF.

The rearrangement joins TRBV5-4 to TRBJ2-4; weak D call: TRBD2 (5 bases). CDR3 length equals 15 residues. Germline V gene sequence: CDR1 SGHNT, CDR2 YYREEE (reference sequence). V lost 0 bases and J lost 1, with 8 bases in between. DNA for the CDR3: TGTGCCAGCAGCTTGGACCCGGGGGCCAAAAACATTCAGTACTTC. Encoded protein: CASSLDPGAKNIQYF.

Many counts were recorded for this clonotype. This chain joins TRBV24-1 and TRBJ1-5, with a weak D call TRBD1 (6 bases). Trimming took 6 bases from V and 6 from J, leaving 11 bases between them. Germline V gene data show CDR1 as KGHDR and CDR2 as SFDVKD. CDR3 length: 13 amino acids. The CDR3 here is CATSRGLSQPQHF. The CDR3 DNA reads as TGTGCCACCAGTCGGGGGCTAAGTCAGCCCCAGCATTTT.

This clonotype was counted once. The rearrangement uses TRBV29-1 and TRBJ1-1, with a possible D match to TRBD1 (5 bases). CDR1 SQVTM and CDR2 ANQGSEA come from the germline V gene. V was clipped by 1 base and J by 4 bases, with 19 bases between them. CDR3 length equals 16 residues. Here the CDR3 reads CSVEGWQGGKSTEAFF. The CDR3 DNA reads as TGCAGCGTTGAAGGGTGGCAGGGAGGAAAGAGCACTGAAGCTTTCTTT.

This clonotype was picked up many times. V gene TRBV2 combines with J gene TRBJ2-3; 7 bases match TRBD1. The germline V gene has CDR1 SNHLY and CDR2 FYNNEI. After removal of 6 bases from V and 4 bases from J, the junction contained 7 bases not matched to a gene. The CDR3 spans 14 residues. The CDR3 DNA is TGTGCCAGCAGGACAGGGTGGCCCTCAGATACGCAGTATTTT. It specifies CASRTGWPSDTQYF.

The table lists this clonotype with many counts. V usage is TRBV27 and J usage is TRBJ2-7; TRBD2 agrees at 7 bases. The CDR3 contains 13 residues. The germline gives CDR1 MNHEY, CDR2 SMNVEV (reference sequence). After removal of 6 bases from V and 7 bases from J, the junction contained 9 bases not matched to a gene. CDR3 bases: TGTGCCAGCAGCCCCCTCGGGGGGAGAGAGCAGTACTTC. Its translation is CASSPLGGREQYF.

The gene calls are TRBV12-3 or TRBV12-4 and TRBJ2-2, with 10 bases lining up with TRBD2. The CDR3 has 14 residues. The V segment lost 5 bases and the J segment 7 bases; nucleotides outside the gene matches: 4. DNA for the CDR3: TGTGCCAGCAGTAAACTAGCGGGGTTCGGGGAGCTGTTTTTT. Translated, it gives CASSKLAGFGELFF.

A few counts support this clonotype. The V and J genes are TRBV19 and TRBJ1-2; maybe TRBD1 (5 bases). Germline-derived CDR1 and CDR2 are LNHDA and SQIVND (reference sequence). CDR3 size: 14 residues. V was clipped by 3 bases and J by 4 bases, with 12 bases between them. For the CDR3, the DNA is TGTGCCAGTAGTATTAGGGACCATAGCTATGGCTACACCTTC. Translated: CASSIRDHSYGYTF.

This clonotype was seen a few times. The V and J genes are TRBV9 and TRBJ1-1, with D tentatively TRBD1 (6 bases). V gave up 4 bases and J gave up 2 bases, with 15 bases separating them. From germline, CDR1 is SGDLS and CDR2 YYNGEE. CDR3 length equals 15 residues. CDR3 sequence: CASSYLGTSNTEAFF. DNA for the CDR3: TGTGCCAGCAGCTACCTCGGGACATCTAACACTGAAGCTTTCTTT.

This clonotype has at least ten counts. V is TRBV28 and J is TRBJ2-5; a weak D match, TRBD1 (6 bases). V lost 8 bases and J 4 bases, leaving 14 bases between the germline ends. The CDR3 runs to 13 residues. CDR1 is MDHEN and CDR2 is SYDVKM in the germline V gene. The CDR3 loop reads CASQRGTGETQYF. In DNA, the CDR3 is TGTGCCAGCCAAAGGGGGACGGGAGAGACCCAGTACTTC.

This clonotype was found many times. The chain is built from TRBV20-1 and TRBJ2-5, with D perhaps matching TRBD1 or TRBD2 (5 bases each). This CDR3 spans 13 amino acids. CDR1 is DFQATT, CDR2 SNEGSKA, per germline (reference sequence). V lost 3 bases to trimming and J lost 1 base, with 9 bases between them. The DNA of the CDR3 is TGCAGTGCTAGCGGGGACGCCCAAGAGACCCAGTACTTC. The encoded protein is CSASGDAQETQYF.